Listed below are T cell receptor beta chains from one sample, sequenced in a study of PD-1 blockade in mismatch repair-deficient tumors. Here immunoSEQ multiplex PCR was the method, and the copy in TCRdb shows in-frame clones only, minus some. The repertoire holds 95,000 to 150,000 clones, with more than 85% as singletons. The sample was peripheral blood, taken 44 weeks after starting pembrolizumab. These receptors came from an adult with mismatch repair-deficient cancer. The CDR3 runs from the conserved cysteine through the conserved F or W.

j_gene,len,v_gene,CDR3aa
TRBJ2-1,14,TRBV5-1,CASSRTTGHNEQFF
TRBJ1-5,17,TRBV19,CASSTPSRSGQTQPQHF
TRBJ2-7,17,TRBV9,CASSCGSSGRAGAEQYF
TRBJ2-5,14,TRBV7-2,CASLRAGLQETQYF
TRBJ2-3,15,TRBV4-1,CASSQEGAVADTQYF
TRBJ2-2,17,TRBV19,CASSIDIPRGYTGELFF
TRBJ2-7,14,TRBV11-2,CASSLGPGSYEQYF
TRBJ1-4,14,TRBV4-1,CASSQGPGVEKLFF
TRBJ2-7,16,TRBV27,CASSLFSGLAGDVQYF
TRBJ2-7,11,TRBV10-1,CASSDTYEQYF
TRBJ1-2,10,TRBV13,CASSYYGYTF
TRBJ1-5,15,TRBV2,CASSEDRAPNQPQHF
TRBJ2-7,15,TRBV2,CASSSTGGPTYEQYF
TRBJ1-2,13,TRBV11-2,CASSQTLSYGYTF
TRBJ1-1,13,TRBV6-1,CASRATGATEAFF
TRBJ2-7,13,TRBV2,CASRGTGFYEQYF
TRBJ2-7,15,TRBV29-1,CSVEIISGSSYEQYF
TRBJ2-7,13,TRBV11-2,CASSQGLSYEQYF
TRBJ2-5,15,TRBV18,CASSSPTGGVETQYF
TRBJ1-2,14,TRBV30,CAWDRGGGNYGYTF
TRBJ1-6,14,TRBV28,CASSDGGGNSPLHF